This is a list of T cell receptor beta chains from one sample in a study of blood T cell repertoires in COVID-19. Here immunoSEQ multiplex PCR was the method, and the copy in TCRdb shows in-frame clones only, minus some. The table lists 50,000 to 70,000 clones, over 75% of them singletons. Sequencing used peripheral blood. All receptors derive from a human donor with active COVID-19. The donor label of this sample is uncertain. The CDR3 runs from the conserved cysteine through the conserved F or W. D genes are given only for firm matches. Size tells how often a clone was seen (once, few, many) or the class of an expanded clone, and some rows leave it out.

.	TRBD1	TRBJ2-2	TRBV7-9	CASSLPGGELGELFF	TGTGCCAGCAGCTTACCAGGGGGAGAGCTCGGGGAGCTGTTTTTT
.	.	TRBJ1-4	TRBV18	CASSPDSPINEKLFF	TGTGCCAGCTCACCGGACAGTCCTATTAATGAAAAACTGTTTTTT
.	.	TRBJ2-1	TRBV19	CASSRHRDSEQFF	TGTGCCAGTAGTAGACACAGGGATAGTGAGCAGTTCTTC
.	.	TRBJ2-3	TRBV5-1	CASSLASKGGADTQYF	TGCGCCAGCAGCTTAGCCAGCAAGGGAGGAGCAGATACGCAGTATTTT
.	TRBD1	TRBJ1-2	TRBV4-1	CASSQSQGGHGYTF	TGCGCCAGCAGCCAATCACAGGGGGGCCATGGCTACACCTTC
.	.	TRBJ2-2	TRBV9	CASSLSGGTKTGELFF	TGTGCCAGCAGCCTTTCTGGGGGCACGAAAACCGGGGAGCTGTTTTTT
.	TRBD1	TRBJ2-5	TRBV14	CASSQPGQGDQTQYF	TGTGCCAGCAGCCAACCGGGACAGGGGGACCAGACCCAGTACTTC
.	TRBD1	TRBJ1-1	TRBV18	CASSLPGGSGNTEAFF	TGTGCCAGCTCACTCCCAGGGGGATCAGGGAACACTGAAGCTTTCTTT
few	TRBD1	TRBJ1-6	TRBV5-6	CASSLAGTGKDSPLHF	TGTGCCAGCAGCTTGGCGGGGACAGGGAAAGACTCACCCCTCCACTTT
.	TRBD2	TRBJ2-1	TRBV24-1	CATSDPTSGSRNEQFF	TGTGCCACCAGTGACCCTACTAGCGGGAGTCGGAATGAGCAGTTCTTC
.	.	TRBJ1-1	TRBV5-1	CASSSTGTQNTEAFF	TGCGCCAGCAGTTCTACAGGGACCCAGAACACTGAAGCTTTCTTT
.	.	TRBJ1-5	TRBV10-3	CAISSGSGNQPQHF	TGTGCCATCAGTTCCGGGAGCGGCAATCAGCCCCAGCATTTT
once	.	TRBJ2-3	TRBV6-5	CASSYSGGGPQLQYF	TGTGCCAGCAGTTACTCGGGAGGCGGCCCTCAGTTGCAGTATTTT
once	.	TRBJ1-4	TRBV15	CATSRNSGATNEKLFF	TGTGCCACCAGCAGAAACTCAGGTGCAACTAATGAAAAACTGTTTTTT
.	TRBD1	TRBJ1-1	TRBV28	CAGQGLNTEAFF	TGTGCCGGACAGGGCTTGAACACTGAAGCTTTCTTT
.	.	TRBJ2-1	TRBV6-1	CASSEGLAGAPYNEQFF	TGTGCCAGCAGTGAAGGGTTGGCAGGGGCCCCCTACAATGAGCAGTTCTTC
.	.	TRBJ2-7	TRBV6-5	CASSYGGIYEQYF	TGTGCCAGCAGTTACGGGGGCATCTACGAGCAGTACTTC
.	TRBD1	TRBJ1-1	TRBV2	CASRGDRGNTEAFF	TGTGCCAGCAGGGGGGACAGAGGAAACACTGAAGCTTTCTTT
.	.	TRBJ1-4	TRBV19	CASTRGRNEKLFF	TGTGCCAGTACCAGGGGCAGGAATGAAAAACTGTTTTTT
.	.	TRBJ1-1	TRBV7-2	CASSLLSWGAGDNEAFF	TGTGCCAGCAGCTTACTTTCGTGGGGCGCGGGAGACAATGAAGCTTTCTTT
.	TRBD1	TRBJ1-2	TRBV7-6	CASGPGTGGASNYGYTF	TGTGCCAGCGGACCCGGGACAGGGGGCGCAAGTAACTATGGCTACACCTTC
.	.	TRBJ2-7	TRBV6-5	CASSYGNYYEQYF	TGTGCCAGCAGTTACGGCAATTACTACGAGCAGTACTTC
.	.	TRBJ2-7	TRBV6-6	CASSPGPSYEQYF	TGTGCCAGCAGTCCTGGGCCGTCCTACGAGCAGTACTTC
.	TRBD1	TRBJ2-3	TRBV24-1	CATSDTGTGSDTQYF	TGTGCCACCAGTGATACCGGGACAGGGTCAGATACGCAGTATTTT
.	TRBD1	TRBJ1-2	TRBV6-5	CASSSLTGEYGYTF	TGTGCCAGCAGTTCCCTGACAGGGGAGTATGGCTACACCTTC
.	TRBD2	TRBJ2-1	TRBV6-2/TRBV6-3	CASSPGGSGRSYNEQFF	TGTGCCAGCAGCCCTGGGGGTAGCGGGAGATCCTACAATGAGCAGTTCTTC
.	.	TRBJ1-1	TRBV10-1	CASSESNRANTEAFF	TGCGCCAGCAGTGAGTCGAACAGGGCGAACACTGAAGCTTTCTTT
.	TRBD2	TRBJ2-1	TRBV5-6	CASSLGLAALNEQFF	TGTGCCAGCAGCTTAGGACTAGCGGCCCTCAATGAGCAGTTCTTC
once	.	TRBJ2-1	TRBV25-1	CASRLYNEQFF	TGTGCCAGCCGTCTTTACAATGAGCAGTTCTTC
.	TRBD1	TRBJ1-2	TRBV2	CASSEVRTGDYGYTF	TGTGCCAGCAGTGAAGTCCGGACAGGGGACTATGGCTACACCTTC
.	.	TRBJ2-5	TRBV12-2	CARPREGGETQYF	TGTGCAAGACCGCGGGAGGGGGGAGAGACCCAGTACTTC
.	.	TRBJ2-7	TRBV27	CASSFGPGATYEQYF	TGTGCCAGCAGTTTCGGACCAGGGGCCACCTACGAGCAGTACTTC
.	.	TRBJ2-3	TRBV5-1	CASSLDRGASDTQYF	TGCGCCAGCAGCTTGGATCGGGGGGCGTCGGATACGCAGTATTTT
.	.	TRBJ1-4	TRBV3-1/TRBV3-2	CASSPLGVPNEKLFF	TGTGCCAGCAGCCCTTTAGGGGTCCCTAATGAAAAACTGTTTTTT
.	.	TRBJ2-1	TRBV29-1	CSVASVTTYNEQFF	TGCAGCGTCGCTAGCGTTACAACCTACAATGAGCAGTTCTTC
.	TRBD2	TRBJ2-7	TRBV11-2	CASSPLADPYEQYF	TGTGCCAGCAGCCCACTAGCGGATCCCTACGAGCAGTACTTC
.	.	TRBJ1-2	TRBV4-1	CASSAREHDYGYTF	TGCGCCAGCAGCGCCAGGGAACACGACTATGGCTACACCTTC
.	.	TRBJ1-4	TRBV2	CASIGQPHEKLFF	TGTGCCAGCATCGGACAACCACACGAAAAACTGTTTTTT
.	.	TRBJ1-2	TRBV7-8	CASSRTGFGYTF	TGTGCCAGCAGCCGTACAGGGTTTGGCTACACCTTC
.	.	TRBJ1-1	TRBV18	CASSLRENTEAFF	TGTGCCAGCTCACTACGGGAGAACACTGAAGCTTTCTTT
once	TRBD2	TRBJ2-7	TRBV7-9	CASSLAGLAGWEQYF	TGTGCCAGCAGCTTAGCGGGACTAGCGGGGTGGGAGCAGTACTTC
.	.	TRBJ2-1	TRBV3-1/TRBV3-2	CASSQKAGAGTSYNEQFF	TGTGCCAGCAGCCAAAAGGCGGGGGCCGGAACCTCCTACAATGAGCAGTTCTTC
.	.	TRBJ1-1	TRBV28	CASTRSQGLNTEAFF	TGTGCCAGCACCCGGAGTCAGGGGTTGAACACTGAAGCTTTCTTT
.	.	TRBJ1-1	TRBV10-3	CAISDGKVTEAFF	TGTGCCATCAGTGACGGGAAGGTCACTGAAGCTTTCTTT
.	.	TRBJ2-1	TRBV20-1	CSGLALAQQFF	TGCAGTGGCCTGGCGTTAGCTCAGCAGTTCTTC
.	.	TRBJ1-1	TRBV28	CAAGRGMNTEAFF	TGTGCCGCGGGGCGGGGGATGAACACTGAAGCTTTCTTT
.	TRBD2	TRBJ2-1	TRBV19	CASSMEGWLAGPYNEQFF	TGTGCCAGTAGTATGGAAGGATGGCTAGCGGGACCCTACAATGAGCAGTTCTTC
few	.	TRBJ2-7	TRBV6-5	CASSYLGGQGIYEQYF	TGTGCCAGCAGTTACCTGGGCGGGCAGGGGATCTACGAGCAGTACTTC
.	TRBD1	TRBJ2-7	TRBV3-1/TRBV3-2	CASSPLPGQGPYEQYF	TGTGCCAGCAGCCCCTTACCGGGACAGGGCCCCTACGAGCAGTACTTC
.	.	TRBJ2-2	TRBV20-1	CSASTRGSTGELFF	TGCAGTGCTAGTACCCGGGGGAGCACCGGGGAGCTGTTTTTT
few	.	TRBJ1-5	TRBV19	CASSIQGRNQPQHF	TGTGCCAGTAGTATACAGGGGCGCAATCAGCCCCAGCATTTT
.	TRBD2	TRBJ2-1	TRBV27	CASSLQQIAGSSYNEQFF	TGTGCCAGCAGTTTACAACAGATAGCGGGAAGCTCCTACAATGAGCAGTTCTTC
.	TRBD1	TRBJ2-5	TRBV5-4	CASSLPSGQGQETQYF	TGTGCCAGCAGCTTGCCCTCGGGACAGGGACAAGAGACCCAGTACTTC
.	.	TRBJ1-2	TRBV4-3	CASSQGFGRGSSGYTF	TGCGCCAGCAGCCAAGGATTTGGCAGGGGATCCTCTGGCTACACCTTC
few	TRBD1	TRBJ1-5	TRBV20-1	CSASTGVTQPQHF	TGCAGTGCTAGTACAGGGGTAACCCAGCCCCAGCATTTT
.	.	TRBJ2-2	TRBV19	CASSIWSAGNTGELFF	TGTGCCAGTAGTATATGGTCGGCAGGGAACACCGGGGAGCTGTTTTTT
.	TRBD1	TRBJ1-1	TRBV29-1	CSFVATGVKAFF	TGCAGCTTCGTCGCGACAGGGGTTAAAGCTTTCTTT
.	.	TRBJ2-7	TRBV6-6	CASLPRGSSYEQYF	TGTGCCAGCCTCCCCAGGGGATCCTCCTACGAGCAGTACTTC